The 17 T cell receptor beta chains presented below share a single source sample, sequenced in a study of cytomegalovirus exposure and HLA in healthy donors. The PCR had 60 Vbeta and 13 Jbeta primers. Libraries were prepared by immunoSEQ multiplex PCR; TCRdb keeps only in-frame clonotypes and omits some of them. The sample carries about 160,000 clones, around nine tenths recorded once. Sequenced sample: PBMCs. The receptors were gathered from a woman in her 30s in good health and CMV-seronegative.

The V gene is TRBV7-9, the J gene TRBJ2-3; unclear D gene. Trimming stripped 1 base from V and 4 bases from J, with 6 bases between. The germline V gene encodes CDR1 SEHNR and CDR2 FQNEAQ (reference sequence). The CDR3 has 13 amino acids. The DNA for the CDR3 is TGTGCCAGCAGCTTAGTCATTTCAGATACGCAGTATTTT. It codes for CASSLVISDTQYF.

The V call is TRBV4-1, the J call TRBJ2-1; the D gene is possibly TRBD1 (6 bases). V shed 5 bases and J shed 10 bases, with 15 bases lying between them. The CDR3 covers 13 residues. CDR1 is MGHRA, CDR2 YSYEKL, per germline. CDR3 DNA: TGCGCCAGCAGCTCGCAGGGGCTACGGGAGCAGTTCTTC. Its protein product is CASSSQGLREQFF.

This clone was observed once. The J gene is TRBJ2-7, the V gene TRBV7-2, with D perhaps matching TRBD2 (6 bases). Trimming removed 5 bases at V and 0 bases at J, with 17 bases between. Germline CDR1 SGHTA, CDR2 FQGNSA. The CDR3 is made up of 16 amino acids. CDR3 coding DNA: TGTGCCAGCAGCCCGCTCCGGGACTGGACCTCCTACGAGCAGTACTTC. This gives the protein CASSPLRDWTSYEQYF.

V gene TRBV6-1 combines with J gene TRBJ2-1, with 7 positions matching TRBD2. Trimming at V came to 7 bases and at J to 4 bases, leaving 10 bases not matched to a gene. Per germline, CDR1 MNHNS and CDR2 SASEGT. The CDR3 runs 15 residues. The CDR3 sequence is CASTKQRGRYNEQFF. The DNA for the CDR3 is TGTGCCAGCACCAAACAGCGGGGAAGATACAATGAGCAGTTCTTC.

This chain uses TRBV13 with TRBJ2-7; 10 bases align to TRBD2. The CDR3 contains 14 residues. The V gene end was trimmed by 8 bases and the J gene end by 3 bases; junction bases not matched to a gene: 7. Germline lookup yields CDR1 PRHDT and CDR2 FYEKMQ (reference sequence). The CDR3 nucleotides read TGTGCCAGCTCACCCTCTAGCGGGAGCTACGAGCAGTACTTC. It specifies CASSPSSGSYEQYF.

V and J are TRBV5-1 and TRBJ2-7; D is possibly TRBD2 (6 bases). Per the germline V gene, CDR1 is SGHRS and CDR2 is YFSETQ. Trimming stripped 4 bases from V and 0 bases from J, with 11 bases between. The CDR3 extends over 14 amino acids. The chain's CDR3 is CASSGGKGSYEQYF. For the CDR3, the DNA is TGCGCCAGCAGCGGGGGGAAGGGCTCCTACGAGCAGTACTTC. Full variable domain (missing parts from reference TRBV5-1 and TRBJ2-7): KAGVTQTPRYLIKTRGQQVTLSCSPISGHRSVSWYQQTPGQGLQFLFEYFSETQRNKGNFPGRFSGRQFSNSRSEMNVSTLELGDSALYLCASSGGKGSYEQYFGPGTRLTVT.

CDR3: CASSSGTDTQYF. CDR3 sequence (DNA): TGTGCCAGCAGCTCCGGCACAGATACGCAGTATTTT. V and J are TRBV11-3 and TRBJ2-3; the D is unclear. V was trimmed by 4 bases and J by 1 base, leaving 3 bases between them. This CDR3 contains 12 residues. CDR1 is SGHNT and CDR2 is YENEEA in the germline V gene.

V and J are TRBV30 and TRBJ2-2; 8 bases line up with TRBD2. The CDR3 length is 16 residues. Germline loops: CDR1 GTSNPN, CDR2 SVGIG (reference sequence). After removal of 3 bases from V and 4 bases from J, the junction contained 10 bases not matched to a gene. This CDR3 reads CAWRVPGGVGTGELFF. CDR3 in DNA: TGTGCCTGGAGGGTACCCGGGGGGGTAGGCACCGGGGAGCTGTTTTTT.

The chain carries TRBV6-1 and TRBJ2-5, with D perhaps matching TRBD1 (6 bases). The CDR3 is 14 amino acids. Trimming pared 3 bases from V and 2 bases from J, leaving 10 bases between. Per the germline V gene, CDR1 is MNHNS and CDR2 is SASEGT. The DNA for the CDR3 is TGTGCCAGCAGTGACAGGGGTCCACAAGAGACCCAGTACTTC. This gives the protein CASSDRGPQETQYF.

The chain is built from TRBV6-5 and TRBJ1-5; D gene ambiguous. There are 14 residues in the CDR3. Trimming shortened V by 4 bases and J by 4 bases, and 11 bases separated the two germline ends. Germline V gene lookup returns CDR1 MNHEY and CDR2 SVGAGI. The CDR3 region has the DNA TGTGCCAGCAGTTTGGAGTCAGATAATCAGCCCCAGCATTTT. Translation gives CASSLESDNQPQHF.

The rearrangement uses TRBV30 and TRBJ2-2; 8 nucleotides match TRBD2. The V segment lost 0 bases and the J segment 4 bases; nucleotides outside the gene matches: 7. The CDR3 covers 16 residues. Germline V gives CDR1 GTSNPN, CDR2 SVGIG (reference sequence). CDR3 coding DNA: TGTGCCTGGAGTGTACATAGCGGGAAGGGCACCGGGGAGCTGTTTTTT. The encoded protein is CAWSVHSGKGTGELFF.

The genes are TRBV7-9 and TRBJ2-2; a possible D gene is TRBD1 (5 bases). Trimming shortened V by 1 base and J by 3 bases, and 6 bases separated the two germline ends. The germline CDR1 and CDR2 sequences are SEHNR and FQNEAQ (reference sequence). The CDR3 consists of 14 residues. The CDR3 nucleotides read TGTGCCAGCAGCTTAGAGGGGTACACCGGGGAGCTGTTTTTT. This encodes CASSLEGYTGELFF.

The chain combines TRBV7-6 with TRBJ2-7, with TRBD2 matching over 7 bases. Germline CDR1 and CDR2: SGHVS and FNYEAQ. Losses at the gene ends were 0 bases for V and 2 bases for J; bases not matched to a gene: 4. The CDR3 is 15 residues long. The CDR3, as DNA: TGTGCCAGCAGCTTAGCGGGGGGGGGTCCCTACGAGCAGTACTTC. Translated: CASSLAGGGPYEQYF.

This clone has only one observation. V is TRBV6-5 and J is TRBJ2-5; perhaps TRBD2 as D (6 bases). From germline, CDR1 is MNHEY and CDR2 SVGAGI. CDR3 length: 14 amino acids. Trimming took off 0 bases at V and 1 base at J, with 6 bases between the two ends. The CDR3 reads CASSYSEGQETQYF. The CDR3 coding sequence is TGTGCCAGCAGTTACTCGGAGGGCCAAGAGACCCAGTACTTC.

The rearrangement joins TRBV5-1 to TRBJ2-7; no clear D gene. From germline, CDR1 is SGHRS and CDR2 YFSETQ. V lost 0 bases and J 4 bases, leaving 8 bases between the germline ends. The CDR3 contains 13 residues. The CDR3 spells CASSLVLSYEQYF. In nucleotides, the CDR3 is TGCGCCAGCAGCTTGGTGTTGAGTTACGAGCAGTACTTC.

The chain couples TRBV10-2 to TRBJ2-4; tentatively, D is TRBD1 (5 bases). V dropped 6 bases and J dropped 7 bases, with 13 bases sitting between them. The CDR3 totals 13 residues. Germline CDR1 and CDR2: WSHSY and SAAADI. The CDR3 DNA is TGCGCCAGCAGGGGGCCTAGGGGTAACATTCAGTACTTC. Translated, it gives CASRGPRGNIQYF.

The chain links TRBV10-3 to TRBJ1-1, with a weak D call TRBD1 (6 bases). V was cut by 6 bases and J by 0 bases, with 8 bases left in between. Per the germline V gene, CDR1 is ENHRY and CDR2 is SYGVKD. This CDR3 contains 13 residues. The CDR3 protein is CAIRTGLNTEAFF. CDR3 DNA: TGTGCCATCAGGACAGGCTTGAACACTGAAGCTTTCTTT.